This TCR beta chain was sequenced for a study of blood T cells in healthy people across ages. This clonotype occurred a few times. What it recognizes is unknown. Alongside a J-beta primer mix, a sample-barcoded 5' primer served in a second PCR lasting roughly 6 to 12 cycles. TCRdb used MiXCR to reprocess the 5' RACE reads, holding one entry per CDR3 protein. The table lists approximately 810,000 distinct CDR3 sequences, under 30% of them singletons, with about 18% in the top ten. CDR3 length: 12 residues. Trimming left V 3 bases short and J 1 base short, with 3 bases between. CDR1 is LNHNV and CDR2 is YYDKDF in the germline V gene (reference sequence). Study conclusions and caveats: Strong correlation existed between TCR beta diversity and naive T cell percentage.

The chain has TRBV15 and TRBJ1-1; no firm D call. The source material was blood. This TCR was recovered from a woman of 80 years or more in good health. The CDR3 loop reads CATSSKNTEAFF. The CDR3 nucleotides read TGTGCCACCAGCAGTAAGAACACTGAAGCTTTCTTT.